The clone carrying this T cell receptor (beta chain) has just a few counts. Its antigen is unidentified. The data are from a study of T cell repertoires in cytomegalovirus infection. General observations from the study: Dominating the ex vivo response were TCR beta clonotypes that were CMV-specific and HLA-C-restricted.

In TCRdb, the reads were re-called with MiXCR into one record per CDR3 protein. The sample comprises around 450,000 distinct CDR3 sequences, 31% of which are singletons, and approximately 15% rests with the top ten. The CDR3 runs 14 residues. Germline V gene data show CDR1 as MNHEY and CDR2 as SMNVEV (reference sequence). Losses at the gene ends were 2 bases for V and 5 bases for J; bases not matched to a gene: 4. The genes are TRBV27 and TRBJ2-5, with 8 bases identical to TRBD2. Sequencing was carried out using PBMCs. The source of this sequence is a human donor in good health (CMV status not recorded). Some clones in this sample may be carry-over from other donors' samples. In DNA form, the CDR3 reads TGTGCCAGCAGTTTAGTCGGGGGGGCGGAGACCCAGTACTTC. Amino acid sequence: CASSLVGGAETQYF.